This TCR beta chain was profiled in a study of tumor-infiltrating lymphocytes in primary liver carcinoma. Study information: Samples yielded about 3.65 to 7.13 million productive TCRbeta reads, similar across tissue types. Study-level findings and limits: Whereas tumor region pairs overlapped more, tumor-adjacent and tumor-blood pairs overlapped less. A significantly higher top-250-clone fraction was found in tumors than in blood (p = 0.039).

TCR beta cDNA was made from 500 ng total RNA with a constant-region primer. Three nested multiplex PCR rounds of slightly modified ARM-PCR generated TCR beta libraries. The opening two PCR rounds, around 11 cycles each, paired TRBV1-TRBV30 forward primers with a C-beta reverse primer. TCRdb recomputed calls from the multiplex PCR reads with MiXCR, one row per CDR3 protein. This table has some 190,000 distinct CDR3 sequences, approximately 80% appearing once. Co-extraction of RNA and DNA was performed on about 20-33 mg of unsorted bulk tissue. All of the tumor samples contained over 90% viable tumor cells. This CDR3 has 13 residues. Looked up from germline, CDR1 is LGHNA and CDR2 is YSLEER. Regarding this clonotype: The antigen is unknown. One junction end disagrees with the germline gene, perhaps due to a read error.

This sequence originates from a man in his forties with primary liver carcinoma and hepatitis B virus infection. The V gene is TRBV4-3, the J gene TRBJ1-1; tentative D call: TRBD1 (5 bases). Sample: tumor tissue from primary liver carcinoma. CDR3 nucleotides: TGCTCCAGCAGCCTCGGGGGGTTTACTGAAGCTTTATTT. Translation: CSSSLGGFTEALF.